Here is one TCR beta chain with its context. Its antigen is undetermined. The time point is: week 23, last vaccination. One vaccine dose held 300 ug of mutant IDH1 20-mer peptide and came with topical imiquimod. V lost 6 bases and J 8 bases, leaving 20 bases between the germline ends. CDR1 is MNHEY, CDR2 SVGAGI, per germline. The CDR3 covers 15 residues. Profiled with immunoSEQ multiplex PCR; TCRdb holds only in-frame clones, not every one. The sample holds roughly 76,000 clones; around 85% are singletons and the top ten take over 2%. These data belong to a study of a mutant IDH1 vaccine in newly diagnosed glioma.

The receptor was derived from a man aged 25-45 years with glioma. Some clones in this sample may be carry-over from other donors' samples. Specimen: PBMCs, collected from a glioma patient whose treatment included an IDH1 peptide vaccine. This sequence joins TRBV6-5 and TRBJ2-1; possibly TRBD1 or TRBD2 for D (5 bases each). CDR3 protein: CASSRGFYITHEQFF. The CDR3 DNA reads TGTGCCAGCAGCCGGGGCTTCTACATCACCCATGAGCAGTTCTTC.